This T cell receptor beta chain comes out of a study of blood T cell repertoires in COVID-19. Looking at the study overall: The United States, Italy and Spain supplied acute and convalescent COVID-19 samples. PBMCs, B-cell-depleted T cells, or T cells were the source of the cDNA or gDNA that made up the material.

Under the authors' procedure: The assay estimated nucleated cells by amplifying reference gene primers. The assay was immunoSEQ multiplex PCR, and TCRdb's table has in-frame clones only and misses some. Clone size and the V and J calls come from that table; the DNA yielded D and trimming. The table includes some 250,000 clones, roughly 90% detected once. This receptor was taken from a man aged 30 to 45 with active or convalescent COVID-19. Material for sequencing was peripheral blood.

CDR3 in amino acids: CSMARDRHSYEQYF. The CDR3 DNA reads as TGTTCCATGGCTCGGGACAGACACTCCTACGAGCAGTACTTC. The chain joins TRBV30 to TRBJ2-7; 7 bases fit TRBD1. Looked up from germline, CDR1 is GTSNPN and CDR2 is SVGIG (reference sequence). The CDR3 consists of 14 residues.